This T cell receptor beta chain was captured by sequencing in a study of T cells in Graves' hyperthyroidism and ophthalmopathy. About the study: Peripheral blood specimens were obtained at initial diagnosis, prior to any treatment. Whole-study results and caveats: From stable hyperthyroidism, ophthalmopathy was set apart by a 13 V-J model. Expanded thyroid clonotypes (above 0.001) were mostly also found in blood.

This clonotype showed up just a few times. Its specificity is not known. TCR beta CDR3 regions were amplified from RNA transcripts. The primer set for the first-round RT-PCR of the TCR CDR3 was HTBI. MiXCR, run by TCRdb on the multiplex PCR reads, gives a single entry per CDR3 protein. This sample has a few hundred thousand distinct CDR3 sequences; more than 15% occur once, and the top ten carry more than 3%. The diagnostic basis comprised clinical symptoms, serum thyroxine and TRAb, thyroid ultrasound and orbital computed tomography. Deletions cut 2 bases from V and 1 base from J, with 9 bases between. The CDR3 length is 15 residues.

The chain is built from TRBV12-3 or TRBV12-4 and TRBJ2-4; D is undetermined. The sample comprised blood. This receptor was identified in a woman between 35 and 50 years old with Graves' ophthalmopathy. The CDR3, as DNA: TGTGCCAGCAGTTTAATAAGCGTCGCCAAAAACATTCAGTACTTC. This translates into CASSLISVAKNIQYF.